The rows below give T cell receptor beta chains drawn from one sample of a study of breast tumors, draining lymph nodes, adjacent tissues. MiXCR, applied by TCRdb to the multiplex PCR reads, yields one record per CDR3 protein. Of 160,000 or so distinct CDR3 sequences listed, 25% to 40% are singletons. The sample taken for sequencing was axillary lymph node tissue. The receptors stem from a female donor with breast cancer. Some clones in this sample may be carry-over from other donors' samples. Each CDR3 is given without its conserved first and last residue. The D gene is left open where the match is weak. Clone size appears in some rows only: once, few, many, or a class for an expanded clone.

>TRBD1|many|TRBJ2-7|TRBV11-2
ASSSRGYGGYEQY
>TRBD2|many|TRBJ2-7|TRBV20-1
SARDERELSEQY
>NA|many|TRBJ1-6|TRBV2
ASRTSSLDLWDSPLH
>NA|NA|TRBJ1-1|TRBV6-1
ASSEWVDTNTEAF
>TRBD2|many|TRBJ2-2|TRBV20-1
SARGTSGRGGELF
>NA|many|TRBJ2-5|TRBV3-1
ASSQDFARAGETQY
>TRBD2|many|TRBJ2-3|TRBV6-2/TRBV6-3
ASSASGLAGTDTQY
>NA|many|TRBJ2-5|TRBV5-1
ASSSDPGVETQY
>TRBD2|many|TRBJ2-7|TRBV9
ASSVAREAGEQY
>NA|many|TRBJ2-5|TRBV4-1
ASSQFAARQETQY
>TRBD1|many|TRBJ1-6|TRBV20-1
SASGTGARNSPLH
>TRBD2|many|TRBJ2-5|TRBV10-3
AISGTNQETQY
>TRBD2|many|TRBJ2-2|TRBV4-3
ASSQDSGVNTGELF
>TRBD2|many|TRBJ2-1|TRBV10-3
AISGSGRGGVNEQF
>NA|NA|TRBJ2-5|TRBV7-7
ASSNTQGWETQY
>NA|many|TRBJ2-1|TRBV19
ASIGGTFYNEQF
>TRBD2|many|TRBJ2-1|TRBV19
ASSIDRLAGSPYNEQF
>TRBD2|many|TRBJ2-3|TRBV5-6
ASSWGTSPDTQY
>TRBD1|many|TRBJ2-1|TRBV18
ASSTDRDRSGEQF
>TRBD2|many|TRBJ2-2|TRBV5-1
ASSLRGGNTGELF
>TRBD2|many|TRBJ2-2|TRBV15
ATSRGQGGITGELF
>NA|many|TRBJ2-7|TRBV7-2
ASSFLPYEQY
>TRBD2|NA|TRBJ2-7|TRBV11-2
ASSNPRTSGGNEQY
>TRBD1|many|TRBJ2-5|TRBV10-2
ASQGAGQETQY
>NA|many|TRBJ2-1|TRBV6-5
ASRRDGEQF
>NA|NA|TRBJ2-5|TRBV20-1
SARKFFRQAWDETQY
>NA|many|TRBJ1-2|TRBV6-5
ASRQRAIPVDT
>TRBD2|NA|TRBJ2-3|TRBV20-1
SAFSGRSLPDTQY
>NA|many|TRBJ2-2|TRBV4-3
ASSQESPSWGTGELF
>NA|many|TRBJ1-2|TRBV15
ATSRARGALEGYT
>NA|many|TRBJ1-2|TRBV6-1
ASSERYREASD
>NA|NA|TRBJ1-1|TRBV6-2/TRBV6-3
ASSHNTGKGF
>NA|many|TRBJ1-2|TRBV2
ASSRIQGSYGYT
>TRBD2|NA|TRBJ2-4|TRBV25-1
ASYTSYPGLENTRPKNIQY
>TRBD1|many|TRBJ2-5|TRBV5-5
ASSWGTGGRTRETQY
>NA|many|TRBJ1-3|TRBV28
ASKPHGTAGNTIY
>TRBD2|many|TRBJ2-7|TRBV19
ASSRSGGAYEQY
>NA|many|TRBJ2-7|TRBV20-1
SARRGGRNEQY
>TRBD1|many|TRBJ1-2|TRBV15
ATSSRDRVRGYT
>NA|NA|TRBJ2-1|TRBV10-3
AISDKSGISYDEQF
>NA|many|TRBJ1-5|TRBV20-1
SALDSPNQPQH
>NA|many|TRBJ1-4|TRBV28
ASTLGGVGEKLF
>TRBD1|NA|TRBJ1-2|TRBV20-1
SAKTGRGAYGYT
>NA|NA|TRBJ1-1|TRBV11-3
ASSLTPGSTEAF
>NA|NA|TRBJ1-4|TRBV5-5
ASSLKRGEKLF
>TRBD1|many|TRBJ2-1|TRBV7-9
ASSTSLGTGRGEQF
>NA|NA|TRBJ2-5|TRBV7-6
ASSDDIYEQGQETQY
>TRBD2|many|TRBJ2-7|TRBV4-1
ASSQVITGRRSYEQY
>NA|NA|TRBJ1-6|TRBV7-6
ASSFGGSDSPLH
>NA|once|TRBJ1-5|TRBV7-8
ASSLGLAGYNQPQH
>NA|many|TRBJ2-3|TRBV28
ASSLISTRAQY
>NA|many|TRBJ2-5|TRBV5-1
ASSLFPGEETQY
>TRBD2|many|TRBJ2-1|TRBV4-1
ASSQPVERGNEQF
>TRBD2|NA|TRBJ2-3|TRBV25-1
ASSGVPTSGFTDTQY